This passage covers 23 T cell receptor beta chains from one sample sequenced in a study of T cell repertoires in cytomegalovirus infection. A single record per CDR3 protein comes from TCRdb applying MiXCR to the reads. The data hold 500,000 to 600,000 distinct CDR3 sequences, with about 15% observed a single time. Sequencing input: CD8+ T cells from PBMCs. The receptors were gathered from a human donor in good health (CMV status not recorded). Some clones in this sample may be carry-over from other donors' samples.

This chain joins TRBV7-6 and TRBJ1-1, with TRBD1 identical over 8 bases. Germline V gene sequence: CDR1 SGHVS, CDR2 FNYEAQ. The CDR3 runs to 16 residues. Trimming took 1 base from V and 6 from J; bases not matched to a gene: 10. As DNA, the CDR3 is TGTGCCAGCAGCTTAGTAGGGGTCAGGGGGCGGTCTGAAGCTTTCTTT. It specifies CASSLVGVRGRSEAFF. Based on the CDR3 plus reference TRBV7-6 and TRBJ1-1, the full variable domain is GAGVSQSPRYKVTKRGQDVALRCDPISGHVSLYWYRQALGQGPEFLTYFNYEAQQDKSGLPNDRFSAERPEGSISTLTIQRTEQRDSAMYRCASSLVGVRGRSEAFFGQGTRLTVV.

This clonotype was recorded a few times. CDR3 coding DNA: TGTGCCAGCAGTTTATACGGGGGGCGCTCGTGGGATACGCAGTATTTT. It is translated as CASSLYGGRSWDTQYF. V usage is TRBV27 and J usage is TRBJ2-3; TRBD2 might be the D (7 bases). The germline gives CDR1 MNHEY, CDR2 SMNVEV (reference sequence). Trimming cost V 1 base and J 6 bases, with 17 bases left between them. The CDR3 spans 16 residues.

This clonotype was picked up a small number of times. A much larger clone lies a single base off, so this may be a read error. Since the CDR3 does not end with the conserved phenylalanine or tryptophan, this likely comes from a read error. The rearrangement links TRBV7-4 to TRBJ2-7; 12 bases align to TRBD2. Per the germline V gene, CDR1 is SGHVT and CDR2 is SQSDAQ. V gave up 5 bases and J gave up 1 base; unmatched junction bases: 6. The CDR3 is made up of 16 amino acids. The CDR3 bases are TGTGCCAGCAGCCCCCCTAGCGGGGGGGCTTCCTACGAGCAGTACTTA. Translation gives CASSPPSGGASYEQYL.

As regards this clonotype: A read error may account for a junction end that differs from germline. The chain uses TRBV12-3 or TRBV12-4 and TRBJ2-7; 8 bases map to TRBD1. This CDR3 region has 14 residues. In nucleotides, the CDR3 is TGTGCAAGCAGTGGACAGGGACACTCCTACGAGCAGTACTTC. Protein sequence: CASSGQGHSYEQYF.

The chain links TRBV5-1 to TRBJ2-1, with D possibly matching TRBD1 (6 bases). Germline V gene lookup returns CDR1 SGHRS and CDR2 YFSETQ. The CDR3 is 14 residues long. The germline V and J ends were trimmed by 4 bases and 5 bases, with 13 bases remaining between them. CDR3 nucleotides: TGCGCCAGCAGCGAGCTCCCAGGGGACAATGAGCAGTTCTTC. Residues: CASSELPGDNEQFF. Full variable domain (outside the CDR3, taken from reference TRBV5-1 and TRBJ2-1): KAGVTQTPRYLIKTRGQQVTLSCSPISGHRSVSWYQQTPGQGLQFLFEYFSETQRNKGNFPGRFSGRQFSNSRSEMNVSTLELGDSALYLCASSELPGDNEQFFGPGTRLTVL.

This clonotype was recorded many times. The chain couples TRBV18 to TRBJ1-5; 7 nucleotides agree with TRBD1. Germline CDR1 KGHSH, CDR2 LQKENI. This CDR3 has 19 amino acids. V dropped 0 bases and J dropped 0; count of bases not matched to a gene: 11. The CDR3 DNA follows: TGTGCCAGCTCACCACCAGGTTCGGACAGGAGTTATAGCAATCAGCCCCAGCATTTT. The encoded protein is CASSPPGSDRSYSNQPQHF.

This clonotype was seen repeatedly, ten times or more. CDR3: CASSEGSFYGYTF. The DNA for the CDR3 is TGTGCCAGCAGTGAAGGGTCGTTCTATGGCTACACCTTC. V gene TRBV6-1 combines with J gene TRBJ1-2; D unresolved. Germline-derived CDR1 and CDR2 are MNHNS and SASEGT. Trimming took off 1 base at V and 4 bases at J, with 7 bases between the two ends. This CDR3 comprises 13 residues.

The chain joins TRBV15 to TRBJ1-5, with TRBD1 matching over 7 bases. The germline V gene encodes CDR1 LNHNV and CDR2 YYDKDF (reference sequence). The CDR3 totals 15 residues. The V and J ends lost 4 bases and 2 bases, in that order; junction bases with no gene match: 5. CDR3 bases: TGTGCCACCAGCATATACAGGGGTGGCAATCAGCCCCAGCATTTT. This gives the protein CATSIYRGGNQPQHF.

Many counts were recorded for this clonotype. The chain uses TRBV12-3 or TRBV12-4 and TRBJ2-1; 8 nucleotides agree with TRBD1. This CDR3 contains 15 residues. The J segment lost 3 bases and the V segment lost 4 bases, leaving 5 bases of the junction unmatched. The CDR3 loop is CASSYTGGYYNEQFF. The CDR3 DNA is TGTGCCAGCAGTTACACAGGGGGGTACTACAATGAGCAGTTCTTC.

DNA of the CDR3: TGTGCCAGCAGTCTCGGTACTAGCGGGCAATACGAGCAGTACTTC. Translation gives CASSLGTSGQYEQYF. The V and J genes are TRBV27 and TRBJ2-7, with 9 nucleotides matching TRBD2. Trimming at V came to 5 bases and at J to 4 bases, leaving 9 bases not matched to a gene. The V gene's germline CDR1 is MNHEY and CDR2 SMNVEV (reference sequence). The CDR3 loop spans 15 amino acids.

This clonotype has a handful of counts. The chain recombines TRBV7-6 with TRBJ1-5; no definite D call. Trimming removed 1 base from V and 4 bases from J, with 8 bases in between. Germline values: CDR1 SGHVS, CDR2 FNYEAQ. This CDR3 region has 14 residues. CDR3: CASSLGATNQPQHF. DNA of the CDR3: TGTGCCAGCAGCTTAGGGGCCACGAATCAGCCCCAGCATTTT.

The chain links TRBV13 to TRBJ2-2, with 13 bases matching TRBD2. The germline CDR1 and CDR2 sequences are PRHDT and FYEKMQ (reference sequence). With 5 bases clipped from V and 4 bases from J, the junction kept 4 bases outside the gene matches. The CDR3 has 16 amino acids. CDR3 loop: CASSMGLAGFTGELFF. The DNA of the CDR3 is TGTGCCAGCAGCATGGGACTAGCGGGATTCACCGGGGAGCTGTTTTTT.

This clonotype occurred many times. The V gene is TRBV28, the J gene TRBJ2-1; 10 bases are shared with TRBD2. The germline CDR1 and CDR2 sequences are MDHEN and SYDVKM. The CDR3 loop spans 15 amino acids. J gave up 6 bases and V 10 bases, and 12 bases lay outside the gene matches. CDR3 coding DNA: TGTGCCACCCAGAGGCTAGCGGGAGCATCCAATGAGCAGTTCTTC. Protein product: CATQRLAGASNEQFF.

This clonotype was found a few times. The rearrangement joins TRBV27 to TRBJ1-1; possible D gene TRBD1, 5 bases. CDR1 and CDR2 (germline): MNHEY, SMNVEV (reference sequence). V was clipped by 6 bases and J by 8 bases, with 28 bases between them. There are 17 residues in the CDR3. CDR3 loop: CASRTDNGGQLGDEAFF. The CDR3 nucleotides are TGTGCCAGCAGAACGGACAATGGAGGGCAGCTAGGAGACGAAGCTTTCTTT.

The chain employs TRBV6-5 and TRBJ2-7, with D unresolved. The CDR3 totals 11 residues. Trimming pared 8 bases from V and 5 bases from J, leaving 10 bases between. Looked up from germline, CDR1 is MNHEY and CDR2 is SVGAGI. The CDR3 DNA sequence: TGTGCCAGCCGCATTTTTGACGAGCAGTACTTC. The encoded protein is CASRIFDEQYF.

This clonotype has only a few counts. The chain carries TRBV19 and TRBJ2-1, with 13 bases fitting TRBD2. With 7 bases clipped from V and 9 bases from J, the junction kept 9 bases outside the gene matches. The CDR3 loop spans 15 amino acids. From germline, CDR1 is LNHDA and CDR2 SQIVND (reference sequence). The CDR3 spells CASTQGTSGISEQFF. The CDR3 nucleotides are TGTGCCAGTACCCAGGGGACTAGCGGGATTAGTGAGCAGTTCTTC.

This clonotype showed up just once. No conserved phenylalanine or tryptophan ends this CDR3, so it is likely a read error. The chain carries TRBV12-3 or TRBV12-4 and TRBJ1-2; no firm D call. The CDR3 loop spans 13 amino acids. V was cut by 0 bases and J by 5 bases, with 7 bases left in between. CDR3 residues: CASSLARGYGYTL. In DNA, the CDR3 is TGTGCCAGCAGTTTAGCGCGCGGATATGGCTACACCTTA.

There are many counts of this clonotype. The chain is built from TRBV24-1 and TRBJ2-1; weak D call: TRBD1 (5 bases). V shed 3 bases and J shed 5 bases, with 7 bases lying between them. From germline, CDR1 is KGHDR and CDR2 SFDVKD. The CDR3 is 13 amino acids. The DNA for the CDR3 is TGTGCCACCAGTGATACCAGGGACAATGAGCAGTTCTTC. Protein sequence: CATSDTRDNEQFF.

With regard to this clonotype: This may be a read error, as it is one base from a much larger clone. The DNA of the CDR3 is TGCGGTGCTAGAGATTTAAACAGTTCCTACGAGCAGTACTTC. It codes for CGARDLNSSYEQYF. The chain is built from TRBV20-1 and TRBJ2-7; D is uncertain. Germline CDR1 and CDR2: DFQATT and SNEGSKA (reference sequence). This CDR3 has 14 amino acids.

The V and J genes are TRBV24-1 and TRBJ2-2, with TRBD1 matching 9 bases. Trimming at V came to 0 bases and at J to 0 bases, leaving 1 base not matched to a gene. Per the germline V gene, CDR1 is KGHDR and CDR2 is SFDVKD. This CDR3 spans 17 amino acids. CDR3 nucleotides: TGTGCCACCAGTGATTTGCGGACAGGGGCGAACACCGGGGAGCTGTTTTTT. It is translated as CATSDLRTGANTGELFF.

The table lists this clonotype with many counts. The junction departs from germline at one end; a sequencing error may be responsible. This rearrangement joins TRBV28 to TRBJ2-2; maybe TRBD1 (5 bases). From germline, CDR1 is MDHEN and CDR2 SYDVKM. The CDR3 spans 13 residues. The CDR3 coding sequence is TGTGCCACCAGTGGGGCCTACACCGGGGAGCTGTTTTTT. Protein product: CATSGAYTGELFF.

This chain links TRBV20-1 with TRBJ2-1, with D unclear. The CDR3 consists of 16 residues. The ends were cut back, 0 bases at V and 0 bases at J, with 12 bases in the middle. From germline, CDR1 is DFQATT and CDR2 SNEGSKA (reference sequence). The CDR3 loop is CSARDPVSSSYNEQFF. For the CDR3, the DNA is TGCAGTGCTAGAGATCCTGTTTCGAGCTCCTACAATGAGCAGTTCTTC.

This clonotype was observed a handful of times. The chain is built from TRBV11-3 and TRBJ2-3; TRBD2 matches 8 bases. The CDR3 runs to 14 residues. After removal of 5 bases from V and 5 bases from J, the junction contained 6 bases not matched to a gene. CDR1 and CDR2 from the germline V gene are SGHNT and YENEEA. CDR3 in DNA: TGTGCCAGCAGCCATAGCGGGAAGAAAGATACGCAGTATTTT. Translating gives CASSHSGKKDTQYF.